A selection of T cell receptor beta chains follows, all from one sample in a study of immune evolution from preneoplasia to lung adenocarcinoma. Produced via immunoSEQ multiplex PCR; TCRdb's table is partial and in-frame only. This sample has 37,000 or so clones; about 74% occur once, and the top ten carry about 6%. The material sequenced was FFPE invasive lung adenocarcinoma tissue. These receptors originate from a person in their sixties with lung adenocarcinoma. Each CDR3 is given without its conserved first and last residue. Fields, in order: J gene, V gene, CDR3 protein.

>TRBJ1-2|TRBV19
ASSPWGDINYGYT
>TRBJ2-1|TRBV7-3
ASSSLAGGYNEQF
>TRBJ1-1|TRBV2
ASRDTEAF
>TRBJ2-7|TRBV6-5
ASSWRGGTSYEQY
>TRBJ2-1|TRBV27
ASRGTSGRGSYNEQF
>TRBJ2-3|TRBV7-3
ASSRSSGSTDTQY
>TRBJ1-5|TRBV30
AWSRSEGQPQH
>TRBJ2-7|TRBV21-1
ASNKRPDRVEQY
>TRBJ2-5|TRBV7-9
ASSLTSGPRETQY
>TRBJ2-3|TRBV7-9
ASSMGAPDTQY
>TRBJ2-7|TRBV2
ASSEVRDRAYEQY
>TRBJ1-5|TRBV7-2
ASSLEGTRGSQPQH
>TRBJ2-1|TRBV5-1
ASSLLAGGYNEQF
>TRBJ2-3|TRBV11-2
ASRGLAGKTDTQY
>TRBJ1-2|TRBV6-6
ASSYGNSLNYGYT
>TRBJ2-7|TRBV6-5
ASSPPLGEQY
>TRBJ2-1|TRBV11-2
ASSQGFSYNEQF
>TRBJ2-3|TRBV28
ASSLPMTTDTQY
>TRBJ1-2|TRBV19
ASSIYGAVYYGYT
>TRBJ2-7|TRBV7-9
ASTGDPYEQY
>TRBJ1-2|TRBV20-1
SAKRGDGYT
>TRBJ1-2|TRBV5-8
ASSLNRDSNYGYT
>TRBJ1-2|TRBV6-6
ASSGGSWGGYT
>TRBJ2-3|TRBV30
AWSPPGTVARDTQY
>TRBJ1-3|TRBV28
ASSLELSGNTIY
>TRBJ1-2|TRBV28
ASSPPEGGYT
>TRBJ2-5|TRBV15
ATSRDLSLPPGYSTYQETQY
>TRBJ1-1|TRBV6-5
ASSPPGGWAF
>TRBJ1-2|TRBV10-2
ASSESLGRRGYT
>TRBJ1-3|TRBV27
ASSFTSGTGNTIY
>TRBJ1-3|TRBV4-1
ASSQEEANTIY
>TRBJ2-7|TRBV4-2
ASSPRTGYEQY
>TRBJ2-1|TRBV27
ASSFQQGDEQF
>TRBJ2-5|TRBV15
ATSRVVGSGETQY
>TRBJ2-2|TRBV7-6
ASSGDRAARTGELF
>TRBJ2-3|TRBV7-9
ASSHVGDLTDTQY
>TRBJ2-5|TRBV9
ASSVEGGQETQY
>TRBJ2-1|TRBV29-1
SVAFGFRSYNEQF
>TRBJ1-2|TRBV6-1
ASSEAIDGYT
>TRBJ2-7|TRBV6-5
ASSYSPQGGYEQY
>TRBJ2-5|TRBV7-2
ASSLETVSETQY
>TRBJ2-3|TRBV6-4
ASSDYGRSTDTQY
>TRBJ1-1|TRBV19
ASSKGRVNTEAF
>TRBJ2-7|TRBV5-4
ASSTQETEQY
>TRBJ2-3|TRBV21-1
ASSKGSGTCTDTQY
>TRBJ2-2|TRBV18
ASSPLTGELF
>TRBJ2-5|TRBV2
ASSGGGAPNQETQY
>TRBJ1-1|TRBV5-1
ASSSGHLNTEAF
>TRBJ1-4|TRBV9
ASSVGAGDEKLF
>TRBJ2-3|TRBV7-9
ASSRGLAKPGTDTQY
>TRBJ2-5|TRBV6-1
ASTRSHTLQETQY
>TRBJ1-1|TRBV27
ASRFRGLAGTGLYTEAF
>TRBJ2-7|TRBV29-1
SVIRTSGYEQY
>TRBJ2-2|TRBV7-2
ASSLERMANTGELF
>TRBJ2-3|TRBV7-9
ASSFGLAGGPSRDTQY
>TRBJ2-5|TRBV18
ASSPPGWQIETQY
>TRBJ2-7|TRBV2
ASTKVEQGEQY